The 22 T cell receptor beta chains reported below all come from one sample, sequenced in a study of regulatory T cells in long-lasting Graves disease. Time point here: newly diagnosed GD, antithyroid drugs for less than 3 months. PBMCs were the source of the RNA used for TCR sequencing. Arm-PCR of CDR3 regions with iRepertoire HTBI primers generated TCR beta libraries. TCRdb used MiXCR to reprocess the multiplex PCR reads, holding one entry per CDR3 protein. The table lists 560,000 or so distinct CDR3 sequences, approximately 16% of them singletons. The same sample was also used in a study of T cells in Graves' hyperthyroidism and ophthalmopathy.

The material sequenced was peripheral blood mononuclear cells (PBMCs), taken at new diagnosis, from a patient treated with antithyroid drugs. The receptors shown here come from a man between 18 and 29 years old with Graves disease.

This clonotype came up many times. The chain employs TRBV28 and TRBJ1-5, with D possibly being TRBD1 (5 bases). From germline, CDR1 is MDHEN and CDR2 SYDVKM. Trimming removed 3 bases from V and 6 bases from J, with 12 bases in between. The CDR3 covers 14 residues. CDR3 nucleotides: TGTGCCAGCAGTTTGCGCCAGGGAAGTCAGCCCCAGCATTTT. This codes for CASSLRQGSQPQHF.

This clonotype has a count of ten or more. V is TRBV2 and J is TRBJ1-5; D is perhaps TRBD1 (6 bases). The CDR3 is 15 residues long. Germline CDR1 reads SNHLY; CDR2 reads FYNNEI. V was pared by 1 base and J by 5 bases, with 12 bases between. The CDR3 DNA follows: TGTGCCAGCAGTGAAGAGTCGGGGGCTGATCAGCCCCAGCATTTT. This codes for CASSEESGADQPQHF.

This clonotype came up many times. The gene calls are TRBV20-1 and TRBJ2-7, with 7 bases matching TRBD2. Germline CDR1 and CDR2: DFQATT and SNEGSKA (reference sequence). This CDR3 comprises 13 residues. J was trimmed by 1 base and V by 7 bases; bases with no gene match: 7. The CDR3 nucleotides read TGCAGTGGAGGGAATAGCGGGTCCTACGAGCAGTACTTC. This translates into CSGGNSGSYEQYF.

Ten or more counts support this clonotype. The chain carries TRBV11-2 and TRBJ2-1; D unclear. The length of the CDR3 is 16 residues. Trimming took 1 base from V and 4 from J, leaving 14 bases between them. Germline CDR1 SGHAT, CDR2 FQNNGV. This CDR3 reads CASSLVRGPSYNEQFF. Here the CDR3 DNA reads TGTGCCAGCAGCTTAGTGCGAGGACCCTCTTACAATGAGCAGTTCTTC. Supplemented by reference TRBV11-2 and TRBJ2-1, the full variable domain reads EAGVAQSPRYKIIEKRQSVAFWCNPISGHATLYWYQQILGQGPKLLIQFQNNGVVDDSQLPKDRFSAERLKGVDSTLKIQPAKLEDSAVYLCASSLVRGPSYNEQFFGPGTRLTVL.

At least ten counts were recorded for this clonotype. This chain joins TRBV7-2 and TRBJ2-4; D not resolved. Germline values: CDR1 SGHTA, CDR2 FQGNSA. Trimming cost V 4 bases and J 6 bases, with 13 bases left between them. The CDR3 contains 14 residues. The CDR3 DNA follows: TGTGCCAGCAGCTCTACTACAGCAGGAAACATTCAGTACTTC. Translating gives CASSSTTAGNIQYF.

In its sample, this clonotype was seen a few times. The chain recombines TRBV28 with TRBJ1-1, with a weak D call TRBD1 (6 bases). CDR1 is MDHEN and CDR2 is SYDVKM in the germline V gene. The CDR3 totals 14 residues. The germline V and J ends were trimmed by 3 bases and 4 bases, with 12 bases remaining between them. The CDR3 loop is CASSLHAGATEAFF. Written as DNA, the CDR3 is TGTGCCAGCAGTTTGCACGCGGGGGCCACTGAAGCTTTCTTT.

This clonotype was seen a handful of times. V and J are TRBV18 and TRBJ2-6, with TRBD1 as a possible D gene (6 bases). The germline V gene encodes CDR1 KGHSH and CDR2 LQKENI. This CDR3 contains 15 residues. With 3 bases removed from V and 4 bases from J, the gap between germline ends came to 10 bases. The CDR3 coding sequence is TGTGCCAGCTCACCCGCAGGGGTAGGGGCCAACGTCCTGACTTTC. Translation gives CASSPAGVGANVLTF.

Only a few counts were recorded for this clonotype. V is TRBV13 and J is TRBJ2-5; 9 nucleotides match TRBD2. The CDR3 has 14 residues. Unmatched junction bases numbered 6, after V lost 5 bases and J lost 5 bases. Looked up from germline, CDR1 is PRHDT and CDR2 is FYEKMQ (reference sequence). In DNA, the CDR3 is TGTGCCAGCAGCCGCGGGAGGGCCCGCGAGACCCAGTACTTC. Translating gives CASSRGRARETQYF. Full variable domain (remainder filled in from reference TRBV13 and TRBJ2-5): AAGVIQSPRHLIKEKRETATLKCYPIPRHDTVYWYQQGPGQDPQFLISFYEKMQSDKGSIPDRFSAQQFSDYHSELNMSSLELGDSALYFCASSRGRARETQYFGPGTRLLVL.

CDR3 nucleotide sequence: TGTGCCTGGAGTGACGGGACCTCTGGAAACACCATATATTTT. It encodes CAWSDGTSGNTIYF. The rearrangement uses TRBV30 and TRBJ1-3; the D gene is possibly TRBD1 (5 bases). Germline V gene data show CDR1 as GTSNPN and CDR2 as SVGIG (reference sequence). The CDR3 is 14 amino acids. V shed 1 base and J shed 0 bases, with 7 bases lying between them.

This chain connects TRBV24-1 to TRBJ2-1, with 8 bases aligning to TRBD1. Looked up from germline, CDR1 is KGHDR and CDR2 is SFDVKD. The CDR3 sequence is 19 residues long. Trimming cost V 4 bases and J 0 bases; bases outside gene matches: 13. CDR3 DNA: TGTGCCACCAGTGACTGGCCAGACCAGGGGGCCAGCTCCTACAATGAGCAGTTCTTC. Translation gives CATSDWPDQGASSYNEQFF.

This clonotype was seen many times. The V and J genes are TRBV2 and TRBJ1-1; D is undetermined. The CDR3 spans 14 residues. Germline V gene data show CDR1 as SNHLY and CDR2 as FYNNEI. Trimming took off 6 bases at V and 0 bases at J, with 11 bases between the two ends. CDR3 nucleotide sequence: TGTGCCAGCAGCATATCTTGGATGAACACTGAAGCTTTCTTT. Residues: CASSISWMNTEAFF.

The table lists this clonotype with a few counts. The V call is TRBV20-1, the J call TRBJ2-7; 7 bases map to TRBD2. V lost 0 bases and J lost 3; bases outside the gene matches: 8. The V gene's germline CDR1 is DFQATT and CDR2 SNEGSKA (reference sequence). CDR3 size: 15 residues. The CDR3, as DNA: TGCAGTGCTAGAGAGAATGGGGGAGGGTACTACGAGCAGTACTTC. Translated, it gives CSARENGGGYYEQYF.

The rearrangement links TRBV9 to TRBJ2-1; 8 bases line up with TRBD1. V lost 2 bases and J lost 4; bases outside the gene matches: 2. Germline CDR1 and CDR2: SGDLS and YYNGEE. The CDR3 totals 14 residues. The CDR3, as DNA: TGTGCCAGCAGCGTCGGGGACAGGTACAATGAGCAGTTCTTC. Amino acid sequence: CASSVGDRYNEQFF.

In this sample, this clonotype turned up many times. V usage is TRBV28 and J usage is TRBJ1-4; a possible D gene is TRBD1 (5 bases). Germline-derived CDR1 and CDR2 are MDHEN and SYDVKM. The CDR3 consists of 13 residues. V lost 7 bases and J 3 bases, leaving 9 bases between the germline ends. The DNA of the CDR3 is TGTGCCAGCACAGGGACTTCTAATGAAAAACTGTTTTTT. It encodes CASTGTSNEKLFF.

CDR3 sequence: CAISRIGEKLFF. CDR3 nucleotides: TGTGCCATCAGCCGGATAGGAGAAAAACTGTTTTTT. The V call is TRBV10-3, the J call TRBJ1-4; no reliable D call. CDR1 ENHRY and CDR2 SYGVKD come from the germline V gene. This CDR3 contains 12 residues. V lost 6 bases, J lost 8 bases, and 10 bases lay in between.

This clonotype was seen a few times. The chain employs TRBV19 and TRBJ1-2, with a tentative D call TRBD1 (6 bases). V was cut by 6 bases and J by 8 bases, with 16 bases left in between. The germline V gene encodes CDR1 LNHDA and CDR2 SQIVND (reference sequence). The CDR3 runs 13 residues. The CDR3 protein is CASSADSQWGYTF. The CDR3 DNA is TGTGCCAGTAGCGCGGACAGCCAATGGGGCTACACCTTC. Together with reference TRBV19 and TRBJ1-2, the CDR3 gives the full variable domain: DGGITQSPKYLFRKEGQNVTLSCEQNLNHDAMYWYRQDPGQGLRLIYYSQIVNDFQKGDIAEGYSVSREKKESFPLTVTSAQKNPTAFYLCASSADSQWGYTFGSGTRLTVV.

This clonotype was observed a few times. The genes are TRBV30 and TRBJ2-1, with D perhaps given as TRBD1 or TRBD2 (6 bases each). V lost 5 bases to trimming and J lost 6 bases, with 17 bases between them. Germline assignment: CDR1 GTSNPN and CDR2 SVGIG (reference sequence). The CDR3 contains 14 residues. The DNA for the CDR3 is TGTGCCTGGTCGATCAGGGGAGGCATCAATGAGCAGTTCTTC. Its protein is CAWSIRGGINEQFF.

The sample holds many counts of this clonotype. At one end, the junction sequence differs from germline, possibly due to a read error. The V gene is TRBV2, the J gene TRBJ2-1; 10 bases line up with TRBD2. Germline V gene sequence: CDR1 SNHLY, CDR2 FYNNEI. This CDR3 has 15 residues. CDR3 nucleotide sequence: TGTACCAGCAGTGACCTAGCGGGAGCCCACAATGAGCAGTTCTTC. This codes for CTSSDLAGAHNEQFF.

This clonotype has a handful of counts. The chain has TRBV24-1 and TRBJ1-5, with 7 positions matching TRBD1. V was clipped by 2 bases and J by 5 bases; unmatched bases: 5. Germline V gene lookup returns CDR1 KGHDR and CDR2 SFDVKD. The CDR3 covers 15 residues. Here the CDR3 reads CATSDSRQGDQPQHF. DNA for the CDR3: TGTGCCACCAGTGATTCTCGACAGGGAGATCAGCCCCAGCATTTT.

This clonotype has ten or more counts. This chain joins TRBV11-2 and TRBJ2-7, with D possibly being TRBD1 (5 bases). The CDR3 contains 14 residues. Germline V gene sequence: CDR1 SGHAT, CDR2 FQNNGV. Trimming left V 3 bases short and J 3 bases short, with 12 bases between. CDR3 in amino acids: CASSFRDRVYEQYF. CDR3 in DNA: TGTGCCAGCAGCTTCCGAGACAGAGTCTACGAGCAGTACTTC.

This clonotype has only a few counts. V usage is TRBV5-5 and J usage is TRBJ1-6, with D possibly TRBD1 on 6 matching bases. With 2 bases removed from V and 13 bases from J, the gap between germline ends came to 13 bases. Looked up from germline, CDR1 is SGHKS and CDR2 is YYEKEE (reference sequence). This CDR3 has 13 amino acids. This CDR3 is CASSFLRQVPLHF. The CDR3 region has the DNA TGTGCCAGCAGCTTCCTCAGACAGGTCCCCCTCCACTTT.

This clonotype has a count of ten or more. V and J are TRBV20-1 and TRBJ2-1, with 8 bases matching TRBD1. The CDR3 length is 16 residues. J gave up 7 bases and V 6 bases, and 17 bases lay outside the gene matches. Germline CDR1 reads DFQATT; CDR2 reads SNEGSKA (reference sequence). CDR3 loop: CSAQEPRDRLDNEQFF. CDR3 nucleotide sequence: TGCAGTGCCCAAGAACCTCGGGACAGGCTTGATAATGAGCAGTTCTTC.